This T cell receptor (beta chain) originates from a study of blood T cells in healthy people across ages. Each donor gave approximately 9.5 milliliters of peripheral blood. This CDR3 comprises 13 residues. V was clipped by 6 bases and J by 2 bases, with 11 bases between them. Germline V CDR1 and CDR2: DFQATT, SNEGSKA (reference sequence). On this clonotype: Antigen: not known.

Study results and caveats: Considered underestimates were the diversity estimates obtained from one million T cells. Roughly linear age-related decline in beta diversity appeared, significant by age roughly 40.

A J-beta primer mix and a sample-barcoded 5' primer were used in a second PCR of about 6 to 12 cycles. Every cDNA molecule carried a tag from a template-switch adaptor bearing 12 random nucleotides. TCRdb independently ran MiXCR on the 5' RACE reads; one entry per CDR3 protein. The data show 980,000 or so distinct CDR3 sequences, roughly 43% seen once. The V call is TRBV20-1, the J call TRBJ2-1; D not certain. This clonotype was obtained from a young man in good health. The source material was blood. In nucleotides, the CDR3 is TGCAGTGCCCCAGCTTGGCCCTACAATGAGCAGTTCTTC. Amino acids: CSAPAWPYNEQFF.